This TCR beta chain was retrieved from a study of long-term antiretroviral therapy in people with HIV. The study's findings and limits: ART adherence, viral resistance and therapy changes were undocumented.

In each sample, 1-10 million cryopreserved PBMC were present before DNA extraction. V shed 6 bases and J shed 10 bases, with 13 bases lying between them. This CDR3 has 12 residues. Germline V gene data show CDR1 as KGHSH and CDR2 as LQKENI. Concerning this clone: Antigen specificity is unknown.

At the survey level, the v3.0 immunoSEQ assay was run. Repertoires were generated with immunoSEQ multiplex PCR, while TCRdb's copy carries only in-frame clones and drops some. This sample has about 24,000 clones, with around four fifths found just once. The genes are TRBV18 and TRBJ2-1; perhaps TRBD1 as D (6 bases). The origin of this receptor is a man aged 45-65 years with HIV. This specimen was unsorted PBMCs, taken 0.4 years after starting antiretroviral therapy. In nucleotides, the CDR3 is TGTGCCAGCTCGCTAATTACAGGGGAGCAGTTCTTC. Its protein is CASSLITGEQFF.